This T cell receptor beta chain is from a study of post-analysis software for immune sequencing data. Study-level information: Multiple sclerosis in the patients followed relapsing-remitting, secondary progressive and progressive-relapsing courses.

Unique-molecular-identifier-tagged TCR beta cDNA libraries were used. In TCRdb, the PCR reads were re-called with MiXCR into one record per CDR3 protein. The sample lists fewer than 850,000 distinct CDR3 sequences, roughly 27% occurring once. Germline-derived CDR1 and CDR2 are SGDLS and YYNGEE. V lost 0 bases to trimming and J lost 4 bases; unmatched junction nucleotides: 7. The CDR3 consists of 16 residues. Broader study findings: Patients showed TRBV5-6, TRBV5-1 and TRBV20-1 among 4 or 5 TRBV segments more frequent than in controls. Normalized Chao1 diversity was significantly lower in multiple sclerosis patients than in controls. The authors found that F measure strongly co-clustered same-batch samples.

Details on this clonotype: Its antigen remains unknown.

Sequenced material: blood. The clonotype comes from a girl between 5 and 17 years old with multiple sclerosis. The chain recombines TRBV9 with TRBJ2-5; 9 bases are a match to TRBD2. CDR3 loop: CASSVGLAGFRETQYF. As DNA, the CDR3 is TGTGCCAGCAGCGTAGGGCTAGCGGGGTTTCGAGAGACCCAGTACTTC.